Presented here are 22 T cell receptor beta chains from one specimen sequenced in a study of long-term antiretroviral therapy in people with HIV. Version v3.0 of the immunoSEQ assay ran at survey level. TCRdb keeps only in-frame clones here, not all; method: immunoSEQ multiplex PCR. Seen here are about 17,000 clones, 65% to 85% observed once, and the top ten hold 10% to 11%. Sequencing used unsorted PBMCs, obtained 2.3 years after starting antiretroviral therapy. The source of these receptors is a woman between 35 and 50 years old with HIV.

This chain joins TRBV2 and TRBJ2-3; 8 bases agree with TRBD2. CDR3 length: 16 residues. The junction had 10 bases not matched to a gene; V was cut back by 4 bases and J by 4 bases. The germline gives CDR1 SNHLY, CDR2 FYNNEI. CDR3 region: CASSALAGLVSDTQYF. The DNA of the CDR3 is TGTGCCAGCAGTGCTTTAGCGGGACTAGTATCAGATACGCAGTATTTT.

The CDR3 coding sequence is TGTGCCAGCAGTAGGACTAGCGGGATCGGGTACAATGAGCAGTTCTTC. As protein: CASSRTSGIGYNEQFF. This sequence joins TRBV27 and TRBJ2-1, with 12 bases matching TRBD2. CDR3 size: 16 residues. The germline CDR1 and CDR2 sequences are MNHEY and SMNVEV (reference sequence). The J segment lost 4 bases and the V segment lost 5 bases, leaving 6 bases of the junction unmatched.

Written as DNA, the CDR3 is TGTGCCAGCACCCCACCGGGGTCCGATACGCAGTATTTT. This encodes CASTPPGSDTQYF. The genes are TRBV6-6 and TRBJ2-3, with D perhaps TRBD2 (5 bases). Deletions cut 7 bases from V and 6 bases from J, with 14 bases between. The V gene's germline CDR1 is MNHNY and CDR2 SVGAGI (reference sequence). The CDR3 consists of 13 residues.

This clone was seen only a few times. CDR3 sequence: CASSIVGARAQPQHF. In nucleotides, the CDR3 is TGTGCCAGTAGTATTGTGGGGGCGCGGGCTCAGCCCCAGCATTTT. This chain links TRBV19 with TRBJ1-5; D is perhaps TRBD1 (6 bases). V gave up 3 bases and J gave up 6 bases, with 15 bases separating them. Looked up from germline, CDR1 is LNHDA and CDR2 is SQIVND (reference sequence). The length of the CDR3 is 15 residues. The full variable domain, its missing parts supplied by reference TRBV19 and TRBJ1-5, is DGGITQSPKYLFRKEGQNVTLSCEQNLNHDAMYWYRQDPGQGLRLIYYSQIVNDFQKGDIAEGYSVSREKKESFPLTVTSAQKNPTAFYLCASSIVGARAQPQHFGDGTRLSIL.

V and J are TRBV4-1 and TRBJ2-1, with 7 bases lining up with TRBD2. Germline lookup yields CDR1 MGHRA and CDR2 YSYEKL. The CDR3 has 16 amino acids. With 4 bases clipped from V and 12 bases from J, the junction kept 18 bases outside the gene matches. The CDR3 DNA sequence: TGCGCCAGCAGCCTAGATACCGGGACTACAATGTTAGGGCAGTTCTTC. Encoded protein: CASSLDTGTTMLGQFF.

The rearrangement uses TRBV28 and TRBJ1-5, with D tentatively TRBD1 (6 bases). Germline values: CDR1 MDHEN, CDR2 SYDVKM. This CDR3 has 18 residues. V shed 5 bases and J shed 0 bases, with 20 bases lying between them. The CDR3 coding sequence is TGTGCCAGCAGTCGACGGGACATAATAAATTATAGCAATCAGCCCCAGCATTTT. Protein: CASSRRDIINYSNQPQHF.

The J gene is TRBJ2-1, the V gene TRBV2; D perhaps matches TRBD2 (5 bases). Per the germline V gene, CDR1 is SNHLY and CDR2 is FYNNEI. The CDR3 is made up of 16 amino acids. V was pared by 5 bases and J by 0 bases, with 14 bases between. This CDR3 reads CASSPLGRSSYNEQFF. The CDR3 nucleotides read TGTGCCAGCAGTCCCCTGGGGAGAAGCTCCTACAATGAGCAGTTCTTC.

The rearrangement links TRBV18 to TRBJ1-1; maybe TRBD1 (6 bases). V gave up 3 bases and J gave up 0 bases, with 14 bases separating them. The CDR3 contains 16 residues. In germline, CDR1 is KGHSH, CDR2 LQKENI. The CDR3 loop reads CASSPSVGGMNTEAFF. CDR3 nucleotide sequence: TGTGCCAGCTCACCGTCGGTGGGGGGCATGAACACTGAAGCTTTCTTT.

This chain connects TRBV5-6 to TRBJ2-7; no reliable D call. This CDR3 region has 13 residues. Trimming cost V 0 bases and J 3 bases, with 7 bases left between them. Germline V gene sequence: CDR1 SGHDT, CDR2 YYEEEE. The CDR3 is CASSLDSIYEQYF. The CDR3 coding sequence is TGTGCCAGCAGCTTGGATAGTATCTACGAGCAGTACTTC.

The rearrangement uses TRBV30 and TRBJ1-5; TRBD1 aligns across 10 bases. Losses at the gene ends were 2 bases for V and 7 bases for J; bases not matched to a gene: 11. The CDR3 is made up of 16 amino acids. Germline V gives CDR1 GTSNPN, CDR2 SVGIG (reference sequence). CDR3 DNA: TGTGCCTGGAGTCCCACGGGACAGGGGTCGGTGCAGCCCCAGCATTTT. Protein sequence: CAWSPTGQGSVQPQHF.

The chain couples TRBV30 to TRBJ2-2; perhaps TRBD1 as D (5 bases). CDR1 is GTSNPN, CDR2 SVGIG, per germline (reference sequence). The V and J ends lost 0 bases and 6 bases respectively, with 14 bases between them. The CDR3 sequence is 15 residues long. The CDR3 loop is CAWSVGLGQAGELFF. For the CDR3, the DNA is TGTGCCTGGAGTGTCGGGCTGGGGCAGGCCGGGGAGCTGTTTTTT.

The rearrangement joins TRBV5-5 to TRBJ2-3, with unresolved D. The CDR3 length is 16 residues. V lost 4 bases to trimming and J lost 4 bases, with 19 bases between them. Germline lookup yields CDR1 SGHKS and CDR2 YYEKEE (reference sequence). The CDR3 DNA follows: TGTGCCAGCAGCCTTACCTCGGCCTCCCGGGCAGATACGCAGTATTTT. Its translation is CASSLTSASRADTQYF.

The chain links TRBV9 to TRBJ1-4; no reliable D call. Deletions cut 3 bases from V and 3 bases from J, with 6 bases between. CDR1 and CDR2 (germline): SGDLS, YYNGEE. The CDR3 runs to 13 residues. The chain's CDR3 is CASSAGPNEKLFF. DNA of the CDR3: TGTGCCAGCAGCGCCGGTCCTAATGAAAAACTGTTTTTT. The full variable domain, its missing parts supplied by reference TRBV9 and TRBJ1-4, is DSGVTQTPKHLITATGQRVTLRCSPRSGDLSVYWYQQSLDQGLQFLIQYYNGEERAKGNILERFSAQQFPDLHSELNLSSLELGDSALYFCASSAGPNEKLFFGSGTQLSVL.

This chain joins TRBV7-2 and TRBJ1-1; D ambiguous. The V end lost 1 base, the J end lost 2 bases, and 11 bases lay between the germline ends. CDR1 is SGHTA, CDR2 FQGNSA, per germline. The CDR3 covers 15 residues. CDR3 DNA: TGTGCCAGCAGCTTAGGGAGTGGGGAAAACACTGAAGCTTTCTTT. Translated: CASSLGSGENTEAFF.

The chain links TRBV4-2 to TRBJ1-2, with TRBD1 as a possible D gene (5 bases). CDR1 LGHNA and CDR2 YNFKEQ come from the germline V gene. The CDR3 spans 15 residues. V was clipped by 0 bases and J by 8 bases, with 16 bases between them. The CDR3 DNA is TGTGCCAGCAGCCAAGAAGGGGCTGAGGTTCGGGGCTACACCTTC. Translating it yields CASSQEGAEVRGYTF.

This chain links TRBV10-3 with TRBJ2-3; D may be TRBD2 (5 bases). The V end lost 11 bases, the J end lost 7 bases, and 28 bases lay between the germline ends. Germline V CDR1 and CDR2: ENHRY, SYGVKD. There are 16 residues in the CDR3. As DNA, the CDR3 is TGTGCCTCTACCGGACTCCCCTCGTTTCTTAGGAATACGCAGTATTTT. As protein: CASTGLPSFLRNTQYF.

This chain connects TRBV4-1 to TRBJ2-1; 8 bases line up with TRBD2. The CDR3 runs to 13 residues. Trimming cost V 8 bases and J 7 bases; bases outside gene matches: 7. The V gene's germline CDR1 is MGHRA and CDR2 YSYEKL. DNA for the CDR3: TGCGCCAGCGCGACTAGCGATTTAAATGAGCAGTTCTTC. Its translation: CASATSDLNEQFF.

This chain joins TRBV5-1 and TRBJ1-2, with 8 positions matching TRBD1. Germline trimming cut 3 bases from V and 3 bases from J; bases unmatched to any gene: 1. This CDR3 has 13 residues. Germline V CDR1 and CDR2: SGHRS, YFSETQ. The CDR3 sequence: CASSSTGDYGYTF. CDR3 sequence (DNA): TGCGCCAGCAGCTCGACAGGGGACTATGGCTACACCTTC.

The rearrangement uses TRBV9 and TRBJ2-7, with 13 bases aligning to TRBD2. V trimming: 4 bases; J trimming: 6 bases; junction bases outside the gene matches: 10. Germline-derived CDR1 and CDR2 are SGDLS and YYNGEE. There are 16 residues in the CDR3. This chain's CDR3 is CASSPRTSGGVIEQYF. The CDR3 nucleotides read TGTGCCAGCAGCCCGCGGACTAGCGGGGGTGTTATCGAGCAGTACTTC.

The chain uses TRBV18 and TRBJ2-2, with 9 nucleotides matching TRBD1. CDR1 KGHSH and CDR2 LQKENI come from the germline V gene. The CDR3 totals 16 residues. V lost 3 bases to trimming and J lost 3 bases; unmatched junction nucleotides: 5. The CDR3 DNA sequence: TGTGCCAGCTCACCTCTCGGGACAGGGTACACCGGGGAGCTGTTTTTT. Residues: CASSPLGTGYTGELFF.

The chain has TRBV6-5 and TRBJ2-7; possible D gene TRBD1, 5 bases. Germline lookup yields CDR1 MNHEY and CDR2 SVGAGI. Trimming took off 0 bases at V and 5 bases at J, with 11 bases between the two ends. CDR3 length: 14 amino acids. CDR3 residues: CASSYSGDRNEQYF. For the CDR3, the DNA is TGTGCCAGCAGTTACTCAGGGGATCGGAACGAGCAGTACTTC.

The rearrangement uses TRBV5-1 and TRBJ2-2; D is undetermined. CDR3 length: 14 amino acids. Trimming took 0 bases from V and 6 from J, leaving 9 bases between them. Germline CDR1 reads SGHRS; CDR2 reads YFSETQ. CDR3 sequence: CASSLEAGSGELFF. The DNA of the CDR3 is TGCGCCAGCAGCTTGGAGGCTGGGTCCGGGGAGCTGTTTTTT.